This T cell receptor (beta chain) is drawn from a study of blood T cells in healthy people across ages. The second PCR ran about 6 to 12 cycles with a sample-barcoded 5' primer and J-beta primers. TCRdb re-analysed the 5' RACE reads in MiXCR, keeping a single row per CDR3 protein. The sample shows about 560,000 distinct CDR3 sequences, 25% to 35% of them seen only once. V trimming: 6 bases; J trimming: 6 bases; junction bases outside the gene matches: 5. The V gene's germline CDR1 is SNHLY and CDR2 FYNNEI. The CDR3 has 13 amino acids. These records were also assigned to another study, of T cells of mothers and their children.

Input material: blood. The rearrangement uses TRBV2 and TRBJ2-5, with TRBD1 matching over 9 bases. The sequence came from a boy aged 2 to 10 in good health. The CDR3 region has the DNA TGTGCCAGCAGGGGACAGGGCGGACAGACCCAGTACTTC. Its translation is CASRGQGGQTQYF.